This T cell receptor (beta chain) was captured in a study of OX40 agonist ivuxolimab in advanced cancers. Looking at the study overall: Six ivuxolimab dose levels, 0.01 to 10 mg/kg, were given intravenously every 2 weeks. Partial responses, seen in three patients, involved one hepatocellular carcinoma and two cutaneous melanomas. Regarding the study as a whole: Relative to CD4+, CD8+ T cells held more expanded clones on average.

This clone was seen only once. Its antigen is not known. A history of autoimmune disease or systemic immunosuppression excluded patients. Between the trimmed V and J ends, which lost 3 bases and 4 bases, there was a span of 16 bases. The length of the CDR3 is 15 residues. Germline CDR1 KGHSH, CDR2 LQKENI. Assay used: immunoSEQ multiplex PCR; TCRdb lists only in-frame clones, some missing. The sample shows tens of thousands of clones, roughly 80% of them seen only once. The sequences come from CD4+ or CD8+ T cells sorted from blood, collected in a trial of the OX40 agonist ivuxolimab. The receptor's source is an adult with an advanced solid tumor such as melanoma, head and neck, liver or kidney cancer. The chain couples TRBV18 to TRBJ2-7, with a tentative D call TRBD1 (6 bases). CDR3 bases: TGTGCCAGCTCACCGGGACAACGGTTACCTTACGAGCAGTACTTC. Amino acids: CASSPGQRLPYEQYF.